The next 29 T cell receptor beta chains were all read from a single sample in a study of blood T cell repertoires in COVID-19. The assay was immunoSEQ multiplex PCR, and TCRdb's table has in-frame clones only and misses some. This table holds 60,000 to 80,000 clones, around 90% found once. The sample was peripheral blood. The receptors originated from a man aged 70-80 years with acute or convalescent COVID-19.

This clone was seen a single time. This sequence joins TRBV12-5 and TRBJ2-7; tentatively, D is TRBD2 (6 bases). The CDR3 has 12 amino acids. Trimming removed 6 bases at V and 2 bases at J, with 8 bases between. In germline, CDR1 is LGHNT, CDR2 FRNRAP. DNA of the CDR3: TGTGCTAGTGGGCGCGGGACCTACGAGCAGTACTTC. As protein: CASGRGTYEQYF.

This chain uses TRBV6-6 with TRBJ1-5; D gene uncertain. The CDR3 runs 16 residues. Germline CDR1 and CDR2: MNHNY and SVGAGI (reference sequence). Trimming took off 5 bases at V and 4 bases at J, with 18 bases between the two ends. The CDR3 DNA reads TGTGCCAGCAGTCGAATCTGGACGGGAACAAATCAGCCCCAGCATTTT. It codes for CASSRIWTGTNQPQHF.

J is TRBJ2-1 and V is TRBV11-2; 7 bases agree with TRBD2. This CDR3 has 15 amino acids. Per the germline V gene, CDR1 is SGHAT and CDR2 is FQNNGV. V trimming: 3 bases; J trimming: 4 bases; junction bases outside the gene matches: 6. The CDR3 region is CASSLVRGMYNEQFF. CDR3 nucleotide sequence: TGTGCCAGCAGCTTGGTGCGGGGGATGTACAATGAGCAGTTCTTC.

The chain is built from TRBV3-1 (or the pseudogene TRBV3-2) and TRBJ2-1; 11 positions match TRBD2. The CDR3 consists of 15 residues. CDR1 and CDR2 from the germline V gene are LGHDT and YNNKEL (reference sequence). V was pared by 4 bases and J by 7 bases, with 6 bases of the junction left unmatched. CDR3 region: CASSPLAGGRNEQFF. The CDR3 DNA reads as TGTGCCAGCAGCCCCTTAGCGGGAGGGCGAAATGAGCAGTTCTTC.

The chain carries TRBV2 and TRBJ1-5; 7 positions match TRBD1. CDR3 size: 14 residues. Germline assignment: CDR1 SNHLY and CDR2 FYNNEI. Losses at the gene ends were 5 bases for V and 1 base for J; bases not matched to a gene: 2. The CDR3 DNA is TGTGCCAGCAGTCGACAGGGAAGCAATCAGCCCCAGCATTTT. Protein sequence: CASSRQGSNQPQHF.

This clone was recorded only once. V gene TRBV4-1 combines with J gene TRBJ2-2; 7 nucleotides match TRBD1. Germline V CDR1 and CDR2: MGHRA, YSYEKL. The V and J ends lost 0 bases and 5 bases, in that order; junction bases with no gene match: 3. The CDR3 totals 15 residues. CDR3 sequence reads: CASSQDRGLTGELFF. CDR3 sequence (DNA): TGCGCCAGCAGCCAAGATAGGGGGCTAACCGGGGAGCTGTTTTTT.

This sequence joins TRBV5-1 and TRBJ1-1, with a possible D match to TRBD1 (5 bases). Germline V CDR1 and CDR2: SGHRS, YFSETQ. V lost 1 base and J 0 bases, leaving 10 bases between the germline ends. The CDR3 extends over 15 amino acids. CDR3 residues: CASSLSRAVNTEAFF. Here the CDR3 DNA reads TGCGCCAGCAGCTTGTCCAGGGCGGTGAACACTGAAGCTTTCTTT.

The CDR3, as DNA: TGTGCCACCAGTCCCGGACTAGCGGGAGTGAAAGATACGCAGTATTTT. Translation gives CATSPGLAGVKDTQYF. This chain connects TRBV15 to TRBJ2-3, with 13 bases matching TRBD2. The length of the CDR3 is 16 residues. Germline V lookup: CDR1 LNHNV, CDR2 YYDKDF (reference sequence). Germline trimming cut 6 bases from V and 5 bases from J; bases unmatched to any gene: 8.

The CDR3 protein is CASSLFPPGQYYEQYF. The CDR3 nucleotides are TGCGCCAGCAGCTTGTTTCCCCCAGGACAGTACTACGAGCAGTACTTC. The rearrangement uses TRBV5-1 and TRBJ2-7; the D gene is possibly TRBD1 (6 bases). V shed 1 base and J shed 3 bases, with 17 bases lying between them. There are 16 residues in the CDR3. In germline, CDR1 is SGHRS, CDR2 YFSETQ.

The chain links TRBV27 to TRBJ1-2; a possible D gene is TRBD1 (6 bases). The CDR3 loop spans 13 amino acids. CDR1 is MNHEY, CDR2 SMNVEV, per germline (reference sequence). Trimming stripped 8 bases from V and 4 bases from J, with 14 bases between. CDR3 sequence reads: CASGTRTAYGYTF. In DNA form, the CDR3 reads TGTGCCAGCGGCACCCGGACAGCCTATGGCTACACCTTC.

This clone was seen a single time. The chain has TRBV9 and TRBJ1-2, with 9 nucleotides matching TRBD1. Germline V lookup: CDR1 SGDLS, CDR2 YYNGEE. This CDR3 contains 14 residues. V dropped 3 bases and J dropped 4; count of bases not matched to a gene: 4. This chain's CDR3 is CASSGDREFYGYTF. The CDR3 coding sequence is TGTGCCAGCAGCGGGGACAGGGAATTCTATGGCTACACCTTC.

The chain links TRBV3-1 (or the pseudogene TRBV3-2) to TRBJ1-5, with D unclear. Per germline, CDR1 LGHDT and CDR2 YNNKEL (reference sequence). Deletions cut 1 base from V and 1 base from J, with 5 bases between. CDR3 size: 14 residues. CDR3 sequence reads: CASSQVQSNQPQHF. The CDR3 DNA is TGTGCCAGCAGCCAAGTTCAGAGCAATCAGCCCCAGCATTTT.

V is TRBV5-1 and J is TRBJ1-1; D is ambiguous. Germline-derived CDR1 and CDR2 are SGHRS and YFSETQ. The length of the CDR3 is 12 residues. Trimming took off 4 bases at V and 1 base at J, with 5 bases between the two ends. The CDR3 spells CASSGPNTEAFF. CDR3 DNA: TGCGCCAGCAGCGGGCCGAACACTGAAGCTTTCTTT.

CDR3 in amino acids: CASRRQGAGYGYTF. The CDR3 DNA reads TGTGCCAGCAGAAGACAGGGGGCGGGCTATGGCTACACCTTC. The chain couples TRBV2 to TRBJ1-2; 10 positions agree with TRBD1. The germline CDR1 and CDR2 sequences are SNHLY and FYNNEI. V lost 6 bases to trimming and J lost 4 bases; unmatched junction nucleotides: 5. This CDR3 region has 14 residues.

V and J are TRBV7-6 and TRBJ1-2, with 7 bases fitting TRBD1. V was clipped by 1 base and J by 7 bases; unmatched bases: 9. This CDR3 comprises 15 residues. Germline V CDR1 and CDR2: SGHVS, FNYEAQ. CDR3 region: CASSLGRRGSGGYTF. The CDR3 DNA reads TGTGCCAGCAGCTTAGGGCGCAGGGGGTCGGGTGGCTACACCTTC.

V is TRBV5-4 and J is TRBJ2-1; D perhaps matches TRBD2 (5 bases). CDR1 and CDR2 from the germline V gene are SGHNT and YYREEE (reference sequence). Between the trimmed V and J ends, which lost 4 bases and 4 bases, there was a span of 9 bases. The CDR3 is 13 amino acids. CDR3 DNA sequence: TGTGCCAGCAGCCCACTAGAGTACAATGAGCAGTTCTTC. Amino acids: CASSPLEYNEQFF.

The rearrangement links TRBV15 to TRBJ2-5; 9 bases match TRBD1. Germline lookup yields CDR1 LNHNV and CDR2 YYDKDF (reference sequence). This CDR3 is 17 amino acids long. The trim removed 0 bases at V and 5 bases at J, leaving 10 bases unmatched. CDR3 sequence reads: CATSRDPSTGGRETQYF. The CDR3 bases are TGTGCCACCAGCAGAGACCCTTCGACAGGGGGGAGGGAGACCCAGTACTTC.

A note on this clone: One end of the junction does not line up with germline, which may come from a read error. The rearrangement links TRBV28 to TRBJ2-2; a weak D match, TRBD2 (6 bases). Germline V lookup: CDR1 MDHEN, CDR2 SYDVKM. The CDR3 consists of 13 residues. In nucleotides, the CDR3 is TGTGCCAGCAGTTTGACTATTACCGGGGGGCTGTTTTTT. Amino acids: CASSLTITGGLFF.

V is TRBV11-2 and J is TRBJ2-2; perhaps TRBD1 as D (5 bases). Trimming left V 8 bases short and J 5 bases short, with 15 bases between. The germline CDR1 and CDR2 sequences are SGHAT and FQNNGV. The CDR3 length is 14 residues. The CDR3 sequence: CASPSREGTGELFF. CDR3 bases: TGTGCCAGCCCGAGCAGGGAAGGTACCGGGGAGCTGTTTTTT. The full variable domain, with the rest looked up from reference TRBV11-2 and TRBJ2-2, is EAGVAQSPRYKIIEKRQSVAFWCNPISGHATLYWYQQILGQGPKLLIQFQNNGVVDDSQLPKDRFSAERLKGVDSTLKIQPAKLEDSAVYLCASPSREGTGELFFGEGSRLTVL.

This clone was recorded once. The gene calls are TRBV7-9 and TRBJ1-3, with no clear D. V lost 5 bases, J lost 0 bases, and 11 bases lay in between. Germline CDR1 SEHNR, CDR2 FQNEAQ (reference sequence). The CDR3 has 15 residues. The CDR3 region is CASSPNAVSGNTIYF. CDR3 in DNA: TGTGCCAGCAGCCCTAATGCGGTCTCTGGAAACACCATATATTTT.

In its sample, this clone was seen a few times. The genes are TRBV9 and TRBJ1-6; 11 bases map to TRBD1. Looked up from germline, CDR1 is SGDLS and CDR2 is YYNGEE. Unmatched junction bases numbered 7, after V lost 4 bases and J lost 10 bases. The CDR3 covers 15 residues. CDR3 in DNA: TGTGCCAGCAGCCCTCCTGGGACAGGGGGATCACCCCTCCACTTT. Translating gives CASSPPGTGGSPLHF.

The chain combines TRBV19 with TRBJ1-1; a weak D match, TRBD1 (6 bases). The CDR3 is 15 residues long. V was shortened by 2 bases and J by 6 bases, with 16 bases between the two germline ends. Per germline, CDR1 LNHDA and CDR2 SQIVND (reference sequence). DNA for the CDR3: TGTGCCAGTAGTATAATCGGGACATCAGACCCTGAAGCTTTCTTT. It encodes CASSIIGTSDPEAFF.

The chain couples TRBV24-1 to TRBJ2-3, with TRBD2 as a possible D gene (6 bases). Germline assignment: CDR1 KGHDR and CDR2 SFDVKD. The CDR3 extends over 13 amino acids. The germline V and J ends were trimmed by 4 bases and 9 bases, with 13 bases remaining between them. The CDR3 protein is CATSERDSGTQYF. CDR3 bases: TGTGCCACCAGTGAACGGGACTCCGGCACGCAGTATTTT.

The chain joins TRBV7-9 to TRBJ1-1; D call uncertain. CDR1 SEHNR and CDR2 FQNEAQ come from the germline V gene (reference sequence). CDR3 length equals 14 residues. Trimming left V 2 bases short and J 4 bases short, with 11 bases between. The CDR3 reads CASSLTGMGTEAFF. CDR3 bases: TGTGCCAGCAGCTTAACGGGGATGGGCACTGAAGCTTTCTTT.

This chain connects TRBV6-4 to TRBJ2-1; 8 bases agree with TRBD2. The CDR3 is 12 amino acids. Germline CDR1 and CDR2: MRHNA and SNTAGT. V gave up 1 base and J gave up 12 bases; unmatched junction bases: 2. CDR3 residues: CASSDFAGGQFF. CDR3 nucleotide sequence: TGTGCCAGCAGTGACTTTGCGGGAGGGCAGTTCTTC.

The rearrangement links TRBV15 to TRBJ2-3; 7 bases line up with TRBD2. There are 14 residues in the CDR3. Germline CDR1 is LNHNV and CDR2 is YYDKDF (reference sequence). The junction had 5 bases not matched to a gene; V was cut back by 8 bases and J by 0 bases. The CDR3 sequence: CATGMGGSTDTQYF. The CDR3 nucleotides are TGTGCCACCGGGATGGGAGGGAGCACAGATACGCAGTATTTT.

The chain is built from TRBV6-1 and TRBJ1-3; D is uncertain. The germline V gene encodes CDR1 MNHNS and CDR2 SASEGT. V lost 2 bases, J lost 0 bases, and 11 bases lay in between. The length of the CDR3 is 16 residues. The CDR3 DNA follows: TGTGCCAGCAGTGAACGAGTGGGGAGCTCTGGAAACACCATATATTTT. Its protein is CASSERVGSSGNTIYF.

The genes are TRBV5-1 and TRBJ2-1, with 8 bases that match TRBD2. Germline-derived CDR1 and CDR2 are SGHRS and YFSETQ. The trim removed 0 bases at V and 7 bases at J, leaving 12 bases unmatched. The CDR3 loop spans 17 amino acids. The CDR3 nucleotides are TGCGCCAGCAGCTTGGGCGGGCTTGGTAGCGGGATTAATGAGCAGTTCTTC. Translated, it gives CASSLGGLGSGINEQFF.

CDR3: CASRTGLAVTDTQYF. The DNA for the CDR3 is TGTGCCAGCAGAACGGGACTAGCGGTCACAGATACGCAGTATTTT. V is TRBV9 and J is TRBJ2-3; 11 bases are a match to TRBD2. CDR1 SGDLS and CDR2 YYNGEE come from the germline V gene. CDR3 size: 15 residues. The junction had 4 bases not matched to a gene; V was cut back by 5 bases and J by 2 bases.